This T cell receptor beta chain derives from a study of beta chain features in type 1 diabetes. Findings and limits, study-wide: Moderate but significant shortening of TCRB CDR3s was recorded in all four CD4+ subsets from Type 1 diabetes patients.

Every bit of the isolated RNA underwent reverse transcription, so sequencing read expressed TCRB transcripts. Using immunoSEQ multiplex PCR, the repertoire was profiled, and TCRdb retains in-frame clones only, with some absent. Of 350,000 to 400,000 clones in the sample, around 12% were seen once. This clone was recorded a few times. No antigen is known for it. This CDR3 region has 15 residues. V was pared by 4 bases and J by 6 bases, with 18 bases between. CDR1 and CDR2 (germline): KGHSH, LQKENI. A single heparinised draw of approximately 0.12 L on average was taken per donor. This clonotype was obtained from a woman younger than 30 with type 1 diabetes. Sequencing input: naive CD4+ T cells from blood. The rearrangement links TRBV18 to TRBJ1-1; TRBD1 might be the D (5 bases). The CDR3 DNA sequence: TGTGCCAGCTCACGGCGGGAGGGGAGGATCCCTGAAGCTTTCTTT. It codes for CASSRREGRIPEAFF. Variable domain in full (rest from reference TRBV18 and TRBJ1-1): NAGVMQNPRHLVRRRGQEARLRCSPMKGHSHVYWYRQLPEEGLKFMVYLQKENIIDESGMPKERFSAEFPKEGPSILRIQQVVRGDSAAYFCASSRREGRIPEAFFGQGTRLTVV.